This T cell receptor (beta chain) comes out of a study of beta chain features in type 1 diabetes. Study background: Sorted cells from all samples, numbering fewer than 120,000,000, were examined.

The germline V and J ends were trimmed by 8 bases and 4 bases, with 20 bases remaining between them. Per the germline V gene, CDR1 is MDHEN and CDR2 is SYDVKM. This CDR3 contains 15 residues. Expressed TCRB transcripts were sequenced because the entire RNA isolate underwent reverse transcription. Each sample of naive, central memory or regulatory T cells had, on average, around 3.3 million reads. Libraries were prepared by immunoSEQ multiplex PCR; TCRdb keeps only in-frame clonotypes and omits some of them. The sample contains under 900,000 clones, 15% to 20% of which appear only once. This clone was observed a few times.

The V call is TRBV28, the J call TRBJ2-5; a weak D match, TRBD1 (6 bases). The receptor's source is a woman between 18 and 29 years old in good health. Input material: naive CD4+ T cells from blood. The CDR3 nucleotides are TGTGCCAGCCATACTCGGGACACTACATTAGAGACCCAGTACTTC. Its protein is CASHTRDTTLETQYF.